What follows are 26 T cell receptor beta chains derived from one specimen sequenced in a study of OX40 agonist ivuxolimab in advanced cancers. The table came from immunoSEQ multiplex PCR; TCRdb's copy has only in-frame clones and leaves some out. This sample has some 79,000 clones, with more than 85% found just once. The sample here was CD4+ or CD8+ T cells sorted from blood, taken in a trial of the OX40 agonist ivuxolimab. These TCRs come from an adult with an advanced solid tumor such as melanoma, head and neck, liver or kidney cancer.

The rearrangement uses TRBV10-3 and TRBJ2-5; D is unresolved. Trimming took 3 bases from V and 4 from J, leaving 3 bases between them. CDR1 and CDR2 (germline): ENHRY, SYGVKD. CDR3 length equals 11 residues. The CDR3 loop reads CAISEGETQYF. The CDR3 DNA follows: TGTGCCATCAGTGAAGGAGAGACCCAGTACTTC.

V and J are TRBV9 and TRBJ2-1; TRBD2 matches at 13 bases. CDR3 size: 16 residues. Trimming removed 4 bases from V and 5 bases from J; junction bases left unmatched: 6. The V gene's germline CDR1 is SGDLS and CDR2 YYNGEE. CDR3 nucleotides: TGTGCCAGCAGCCCAACCGGACTAGCGGGGGACAATGAGCAGTTCTTC. This translates into CASSPTGLAGDNEQFF.

This chain links TRBV11-3 with TRBJ2-1; D uncertain. Germline V gives CDR1 SGHNT, CDR2 YENEEA. The CDR3 loop spans 13 amino acids. V lost 1 base and J 7 bases, leaving 8 bases between the germline ends. CDR3 nucleotide sequence: TGTGCCAGCAGCTTAGGGAATTGGAATGAGCAGTTCTTC. It codes for CASSLGNWNEQFF.

This chain uses TRBV7-9 with TRBJ1-2; D may be TRBD1 (6 bases). This CDR3 has 13 residues. V was trimmed by 3 bases and J by 2 bases, leaving 7 bases between them. The germline CDR1 and CDR2 sequences are SEHNR and FQNEAQ (reference sequence). CDR3: CASSFGTNYGYTF. The CDR3 nucleotides read TGTGCCAGCAGCTTCGGGACAAACTATGGCTACACCTTC.

J is TRBJ2-5 and V is TRBV18, with no clear D. The V gene's germline CDR1 is KGHSH and CDR2 LQKENI. The length of the CDR3 is 12 residues. Trimming took off 5 bases at V and 2 bases at J, with 6 bases between the two ends. The chain's CDR3 is CASSETQETQYF. The CDR3 bases are TGTGCCAGCTCAGAGACTCAAGAGACCCAGTACTTC.

The chain joins TRBV19 to TRBJ2-1, with 11 nucleotides matching TRBD2. The J segment lost 2 bases and the V segment lost 5 bases, leaving 14 bases of the junction unmatched. This CDR3 spans 19 amino acids. Germline CDR1 is LNHDA and CDR2 is SQIVND (reference sequence). This chain's CDR3 is CASSGSGTGTSGAYNEQFF. The CDR3 DNA reads TGTGCCAGTAGTGGTAGCGGGACTGGGACTAGCGGAGCCTACAATGAGCAGTTCTTC.

This clone was found a few times. The J gene is TRBJ1-1, the V gene TRBV2; a weak D match, TRBD1 (5 bases). The CDR3 length is 13 residues. Germline values: CDR1 SNHLY, CDR2 FYNNEI. V shed 7 bases and J shed 1 base, with 10 bases lying between them. CDR3 sequence (DNA): TGTGCCAGCACCCGGGACGGGAACACTGAAGCTTTCTTT. This sequence encodes CASTRDGNTEAFF. Together with reference TRBV2 and TRBJ1-1, the CDR3 gives the full variable domain: EPEVTQTPSHQVTQMGQEVILRCVPISNHLYFYWYRQILGQKVEFLVSFYNNEISEKSEIFDDQFSVERPDGSNFTLKIRSTKLEDSAMYFCASTRDGNTEAFFGQGTRLTVV.

The V and J genes are TRBV27 and TRBJ2-1; D remains unclear. Trimming removed 2 bases from V and 6 bases from J, with 11 bases in between. Germline CDR1 is MNHEY and CDR2 is SMNVEV (reference sequence). The CDR3 consists of 14 residues. The CDR3 here is CASSLSGHSNEQFF. CDR3 bases: TGTGCCAGCAGTTTAAGTGGCCACTCCAATGAGCAGTTCTTC.

The rearrangement links TRBV11-3 to TRBJ2-5; 13 bases are a match to TRBD2. V was clipped by 5 bases and J by 5 bases; unmatched bases: 8. This CDR3 region has 16 residues. Germline V lookup: CDR1 SGHNT, CDR2 YENEEA. The CDR3 loop reads CASSLGLAGVMETQYF. The CDR3 DNA is TGTGCCAGCAGCCTAGGACTAGCGGGAGTCATGGAGACCCAGTACTTC. The whole variable domain, remainder taken from reference TRBV11-3 and TRBJ2-5, is EAGVVQSPRYKIIEKKQPVAFWCNPISGHNTLYWYLQNLGQGPELLIRYENEEAVDDSQLPKDRFSAERLKGVDSTLKIQPAELGDSAVYLCASSLGLAGVMETQYFGPGTRLLVL.

The V call is TRBV6-5, the J call TRBJ2-7, with D possibly being TRBD2 (5 bases). Looked up from germline, CDR1 is MNHEY and CDR2 is SVGAGI. Trimming shortened V by 5 bases and J by 3 bases, and 17 bases separated the two germline ends. This CDR3 spans 15 amino acids. The CDR3, as DNA: TGTGCCAGCAGTATACCTTTAGCTGGGAGCTACGAGCAGTACTTC. Its protein product is CASSIPLAGSYEQYF.

This clone was observed a few times. This chain joins TRBV18 and TRBJ1-2, with a weak D call TRBD1 (6 bases). There are 16 residues in the CDR3. From germline, CDR1 is KGHSH and CDR2 LQKENI. Between the trimmed V and J ends, which lost 6 bases and 6 bases, there was a span of 23 bases. CDR3 amino acids: CASSPATGILRDGYTF. CDR3 in DNA: TGTGCCAGCTCGCCGGCCACAGGGATATTACGGGATGGCTACACCTTC.

This clone appeared once. V usage is TRBV30 and J usage is TRBJ2-1; 12 bases match TRBD2. The V segment lost 7 bases and the J segment 5 bases; nucleotides outside the gene matches: 6. The CDR3 is made up of 14 amino acids. From germline, CDR1 is GTSNPN and CDR2 SVGIG (reference sequence). Here the CDR3 DNA reads TGTGCCTTCCGGACTAGCGGGATTCACAATGAGCAGTTCTTC. Translated: CAFRTSGIHNEQFF.

The rearrangement joins TRBV7-9 to TRBJ2-5; no firm D call. The CDR3 is 15 amino acids. V was pared by 1 base and J by 1 base, with 10 bases between. Per germline, CDR1 SEHNR and CDR2 FQNEAQ (reference sequence). CDR3 sequence (DNA): TGTGCCAGCAGCTTAGGTGTGGGCCTCCAAGAGACCCAGTACTTC. Residues: CASSLGVGLQETQYF. The whole variable domain, remainder taken from reference TRBV7-9 and TRBJ2-5, is DTGVSQNPRHKITKRGQNVTFRCDPISEHNRLYWYRQTLGQGPEFLTYFQNEAQLEKSRLLSDRFSAERPKGSFSTLEIQRTEQGDSAMYLCASSLGVGLQETQYFGPGTRLLVL.

J is TRBJ1-5 and V is TRBV27; D unclear. Trimming left V 2 bases short and J 2 bases short, with 7 bases between. This CDR3 contains 14 residues. Germline CDR1 reads MNHEY; CDR2 reads SMNVEV (reference sequence). CDR3 sequence (DNA): TGTGCCAGCAGTTTAGGTGGTGGCAATCAGCCCCAGCATTTT. This gives the protein CASSLGGGNQPQHF.

The DNA of the CDR3 is TGTGCCAGCAGTTTATCACCGGACTCACAAGAGACCCAGTACTTC. It encodes CASSLSPDSQETQYF. The chain combines TRBV27 with TRBJ2-5; TRBD2 is a possible D gene (5 bases). Germline V gives CDR1 MNHEY, CDR2 SMNVEV (reference sequence). The CDR3 extends over 15 amino acids. The V gene lost 0 bases and the J gene lost 2 bases, with 10 bases spanning the gap.

This clone was seen a few times. The chain is built from TRBV19 and TRBJ1-5; D possibly corresponds to TRBD1 (6 bases). Germline V gene lookup returns CDR1 LNHDA and CDR2 SQIVND (reference sequence). Trimming took off 5 bases at V and 4 bases at J, with 18 bases between the two ends. The CDR3 has 16 residues. The CDR3 DNA is TGTGCCAGTAGTCCCCCACCCCGGGGGCCAAATCAGCCCCAGCATTTT. Translated, it gives CASSPPPRGPNQPQHF.

This clone appeared a single time. The rearrangement uses TRBV28 and TRBJ1-1; D is unresolved. The CDR3 loop spans 14 amino acids. Deletions cut 3 bases from V and 3 bases from J, with 11 bases between. The germline gives CDR1 MDHEN, CDR2 SYDVKM. This chain's CDR3 is CASSFRGRDTEAFF. The CDR3 DNA sequence: TGTGCCAGCAGTTTCCGGGGTCGGGACACTGAAGCTTTCTTT.

This clone was seen once. The chain is built from TRBV6-5 and TRBJ1-1; no clear D gene. Germline CDR1 reads MNHEY; CDR2 reads SVGAGI. The CDR3 has 15 residues. V gave up 0 bases and J gave up 8 bases, with 16 bases separating them. The CDR3 here is CASSYSNSPSTEAFF. The CDR3 DNA reads as TGTGCCAGCAGTTACTCGAACTCGCCAAGCACAGAAGCTTTCTTT.

The V and J genes are TRBV6-1 and TRBJ2-1; 11 positions match TRBD2. The CDR3 totals 16 residues. V lost 3 bases and J lost 1; bases outside the gene matches: 2. Germline values: CDR1 MNHNS, CDR2 SASEGT. The CDR3 DNA reads as TGTGCCAGCAGTGAGGGACTAGCGGTGTCCTACAATGAGCAGTTCTTC. Residues: CASSEGLAVSYNEQFF.

The chain has TRBV5-4 and TRBJ2-3; D perhaps matches TRBD1 (6 bases). Trimming shortened V by 4 bases and J by 2 bases, and 17 bases separated the two germline ends. This CDR3 is built from 16 residues. The germline gives CDR1 SGHNT, CDR2 YYREEE (reference sequence). CDR3 nucleotide sequence: TGTGCCAGCAGCCCCGGACAGATTTTAGTCACAGATACGCAGTATTTT. Translating it yields CASSPGQILVTDTQYF.

The table lists this clone with a count of one. This chain uses TRBV5-1 with TRBJ2-3; D is unclear. Germline CDR1 reads SGHRS; CDR2 reads YFSETQ. This CDR3 region has 12 residues. Trimming removed 4 bases from V and 4 bases from J, with 7 bases in between. The CDR3 spells CASSAEADTQYF. The CDR3 DNA reads TGCGCCAGCAGCGCAGAGGCAGATACGCAGTATTTT.

The rearrangement uses TRBV7-9 and TRBJ2-2, with 12 bases lining up with TRBD2. Per the germline V gene, CDR1 is SEHNR and CDR2 is FQNEAQ (reference sequence). CDR3 size: 18 residues. V lost 11 bases, J lost 5 bases, and 18 bases stayed unmatched. The CDR3 region is CAHTGTSGSPLSTGELFF. The CDR3 nucleotides read TGTGCCCACACCGGGACTAGCGGGTCCCCCCTAAGTACCGGGGAGCTGTTTTTT. Looking up the rest from reference TRBV7-9 and TRBJ2-2 gives the full variable domain: DTGVSQNPRHKITKRGQNVTFRCDPISEHNRLYWYRQTLGQGPEFLTYFQNEAQLEKSRLLSDRFSAERPKGSFSTLEIQRTEQGDSAMYLCAHTGTSGSPLSTGELFFGEGSRLTVL.

This sequence joins TRBV6-1 and TRBJ2-1, with D unresolved. CDR3 length: 11 residues. V dropped 3 bases and J dropped 8 bases, with 5 bases sitting between them. The V gene's germline CDR1 is MNHNS and CDR2 SASEGT. DNA for the CDR3: TGTGCCAGCAGTGAGTGGTATGAGCAGTTCTTC. It translates to CASSEWYEQFF.

This clone was observed a single time. The V gene is TRBV5-1, the J gene TRBJ2-5; 9 nucleotides match TRBD2. With V trimmed by 0 bases and J by 5 bases, 5 bases remained unmatched. Germline CDR1 is SGHRS and CDR2 is YFSETQ. The length of the CDR3 is 15 residues. The CDR3 sequence: CASSLAAGGQETQYF. CDR3 in DNA: TGCGCCAGCAGCTTGGCTGCGGGAGGGCAGGAGACCCAGTACTTC.

V and J are TRBV10-3 and TRBJ2-7; D call uncertain. Between the trimmed V and J ends, which lost 3 bases and 10 bases, there was a span of 10 bases. The CDR3 runs 11 residues. Germline CDR1 reads ENHRY; CDR2 reads SYGVKD. The CDR3 spells CAISDFTEQYF. CDR3 nucleotides: TGTGCCATCAGTGATTTTACAGAACAGTACTTC.

The gene calls are TRBV6-5 and TRBJ2-1, with 10 bases fitting TRBD2. CDR3 length equals 16 residues. The J segment lost 4 bases and the V segment lost 2 bases, leaving 5 bases of the junction unmatched. Germline V gene lookup returns CDR1 MNHEY and CDR2 SVGAGI. In DNA, the CDR3 is TGTGCCAGCAGTTACAGAGGGACTAGCGAATACAATGAGCAGTTCTTC. Residues: CASSYRGTSEYNEQFF.